A single sample is the source of the 2 T cell receptor beta chains below, sequenced in a study of identical twins. Each CDR3 protein gets one entry after TCRdb re-called the 5' RACE reads with MiXCR. Here the sample spans about 520,000 distinct CDR3 sequences, roughly a fifth being singletons. These sequences were also reported in another study, on T cells expressing NK-cell markers.

The sequencing sample was made of CD4+ T cells sorted from blood. Receptors were obtained from a woman aged 18-29 years in good health.

V gene TRBV7-2 combines with J gene TRBJ1-5; TRBD1 is a possible D gene (5 bases). The V end lost 3 bases, the J end lost 2 bases, and 11 bases lay between the germline ends. Germline CDR1 and CDR2: SGHTA and FQGNSA. The CDR3 has 15 amino acids. CDR3 in DNA: TGTGCCAGCAGCTTTACCCAGGGCCGCAATCAGCCCCAGCATTTT. Its translation: CASSFTQGRNQPQHF.

The chain recombines TRBV7-2 with TRBJ2-2; TRBD1 matches at 7 bases. The CDR3 length is 14 residues. V shed 4 bases and J 6 bases; nucleotides not matched to a gene: 5. The germline gives CDR1 SGHTA, CDR2 FQGNSA. The CDR3 coding sequence is TGTGCCAGCAGCTCATCGACAGGGTCCGGGGAGCTGTTTTTT. It is translated as CASSSSTGSGELFF.